This TCR beta chain came from a study of T cell clones after liver transplantation. Study in general: At least one year of complete immunosuppression withdrawal without enzymes over twice normal defined tolerance.

The table lists this clone with a count of one. Its antigen remains unidentified. A junction boundary mismatches the germline segment, possibly from a read error. This table comes from immunoSEQ multiplex PCR, and its TCRdb copy is limited to in-frame clones, with some not included. The sample lists about 75,000 clones; around four fifths were seen once. Findings and limits, study-wide: A larger donor-reactive than third-party decline suggested partial antigen-specific deletion.

Per germline, CDR1 SGHAT and CDR2 FQNNGV. The CDR3 is made up of 16 amino acids. The chain recombines TRBV11-2 with TRBJ2-1; TRBD2 agrees at 12 bases. The TCR originated in a human patient who received a liver transplant. The T cells may partly be graft donor cells. The sample consisted of CD4+ T cells from blood, taken 48 months after liver transplant. CDR3 sequence: CASSPATSGRVSEQFF. The DNA for the CDR3 is TGCGCCAGCAGCCCCGCGACTAGCGGGAGAGTTAGTGAGCAGTTCTTC.